The following is a T cell receptor beta chain sequence with its context. The data stem from a study of T cells in narcolepsy. Study at large: Donors had narcolepsy type 1 or type 2, or were healthy controls.

Assay used: immunoSEQ multiplex PCR; TCRdb lists only in-frame clones, some missing. Here the sample spans around 20,000 clones, roughly nine tenths being singletons. Germline V CDR1 and CDR2: MNHEY, SMNVEV (reference sequence). J lost 5 bases, V lost 5 bases, and 4 bases had no gene match. CDR3 length: 13 amino acids. The genes are TRBV27 and TRBJ2-5; 8 bases fit TRBD1. The receptor was derived from a human donor with narcolepsy. The sample taken for sequencing was CD45RA- memory CD4+ T cells from PBMCs. In DNA, the CDR3 is TGTGCCAGCAGTCTTGACAGGGGTGAGACCCAGTACTTC. Its translation: CASSLDRGETQYF.